Listed below are T cell receptor beta chains from one sample, sequenced in a study of T-cell reconstitution after alpha-beta-depleted transplantation in children. TCRdb re-called the PCR reads with MiXCR, one entry per CDR3 protein. The sample lists more than 150,000 distinct CDR3 sequences, 6% to 7% occurring once. Source: PBMCs from the stem cell graft donor, taken from the stem cell graft. All receptors derive from a human donor who donated a stem cell graft to a child with Wiskott-Aldrich syndrome. The CDR3 runs from the conserved cysteine through the conserved F or W. The order of the fields is V gene, J gene, D gene, clone size, CDR3 DNA, CDR3 protein. D genes are given only for firm matches. Some rows have no size entry. The others give once, few or many, or a class for an expanded clone.

V: TRBV7-2; J: TRBJ1-3; D: TRBD1; size: -; DNA: TGTGCCAGCAGCCGGGACAGCAGCTCTGGAAACACCATATATTTT; CDR3: CASSRDSSSGNTIYF
V: TRBV6-2/TRBV6-3; J: TRBJ2-2; D: TRBD2; size: few; DNA: TGTGCCAGCACTAAACTAGCGGGAGGGCCCTCTGGGGAGCTGTTTTTT; CDR3: CASTKLAGGPSGELFF
V: TRBV11-2; J: TRBJ1-1; D: -; size: few; DNA: TGTGCCAGCAGCTTTGAAAGAGGGAACACTGAAGCTTTCTTT; CDR3: CASSFERGNTEAFF
V: TRBV9; J: TRBJ1-2; D: -; size: many; DNA: TGTGCCAGCAGCCTGAACTCGAGGGGAGGGCTCTATGGCTACACCTTC; CDR3: CASSLNSRGGLYGYTF
V: TRBV20-1; J: TRBJ2-7; D: TRBD2; size: many; DNA: TGCAGTGCTCAAATCCTAGCGGGAGGTTCCTACGAGCAGTACTTC; CDR3: CSAQILAGGSYEQYF
V: TRBV7-8; J: TRBJ2-7; D: TRBD1; size: -; DNA: TGTGCCAGCAGCCCCTCGGACAGGCTCTACGAGCAGTACTTC; CDR3: CASSPSDRLYEQYF
V: TRBV28; J: TRBJ2-1; D: -; size: many; DNA: TGTGCCAGCAGTTTATTCGAAGGGGGGCCAATCTACAATGAGCAGTTCTTC; CDR3: CASSLFEGGPIYNEQFF
V: TRBV5-1; J: TRBJ2-7; D: TRBD1; size: many; DNA: TGCGCCAGCAGCTTAGGCAGGGGGCATGACGAGCAGTACTTC; CDR3: CASSLGRGHDEQYF
V: TRBV4-1; J: TRBJ2-5; D: -; size: many; DNA: TGCGCCAGCAGTCTTACCGGGACATCACTAGAGACCCAGTACTTC; CDR3: CASSLTGTSLETQYF
V: TRBV11-2; J: TRBJ2-7; D: TRBD2; size: -; DNA: TGTGCCAGCAGCTTAGTCGGTATTCGGGCTAGCGGGAGGGCTTACGAGCAGTACTTC; CDR3: CASSLVGIRASGRAYEQYF
V: TRBV5-1; J: TRBJ1-1; D: -; size: -; DNA: TGCGCCAGCAGCTTGGGGGGGGAAAATGAAGCTTTCTTT; CDR3: CASSLGGENEAFF
V: TRBV6-2/TRBV6-3; J: TRBJ1-5; D: -; size: many; DNA: TGTGCCAGCAGTCTCCCAGGTGATGGCAATCAGCCCCAGCATTTT; CDR3: CASSLPGDGNQPQHF
V: TRBV12-3/TRBV12-4; J: TRBJ2-5; D: TRBD2; size: many; DNA: TGTGCCAGTCTAGCGGGAGGGCGAGAGACCCAGTACTTC; CDR3: CASLAGGRETQYF
V: TRBV6-1; J: TRBJ2-6; D: -; size: many; DNA: TGTGCCAGCAGTGACCACAGGGAGAGTGGGGCCAACGTCCTGACTTTC; CDR3: CASSDHRESGANVLTF
V: TRBV5-1; J: TRBJ2-5; D: TRBD2; size: many; DNA: TGCGCCAGCAGCCCGCGGACTAGCGCACAAGAGACCCAGTACTTC; CDR3: CASSPRTSAQETQYF
V: TRBV7-6; J: TRBJ1-6; D: TRBD1; size: many; DNA: TGTGCCAGCAGCGTCCGGGACAGAGATTCACCCCTCCACTTT; CDR3: CASSVRDRDSPLHF
V: TRBV6-5; J: TRBJ2-7; D: -; size: many; DNA: TGTGCCAGCAGCCACCCTTCCTACGAGCAGTACTTC; CDR3: CASSHPSYEQYF
V: TRBV14; J: TRBJ2-3; D: TRBD1; size: -; DNA: TGTGCCAGCAGCCACCCGGGACAGGGGGCGCGGGTAAAGGATACGCAGTATTTT; CDR3: CASSHPGQGARVKDTQYF
V: TRBV20-1; J: TRBJ2-7; D: -; size: many; DNA: TGCAGTGCCACAAACCGGGACGGAAGCTACGAGCAGTACTTC; CDR3: CSATNRDGSYEQYF
V: TRBV2; J: TRBJ2-7; D: TRBD2; size: many; DNA: TGTGCCAGCGTTGTCCTAGCGGGAGAGGGCGAGCAGTACTTC; CDR3: CASVVLAGEGEQYF
V: TRBV12-3/TRBV12-4; J: TRBJ2-3; D: -; size: many; DNA: TGTGCCAGCAGTTTCGGGCGGGGTAGAGATACGCAGTATTTT; CDR3: CASSFGRGRDTQYF
V: TRBV7-8; J: TRBJ2-7; D: -; size: many; DNA: TGTGCCAGCAGCCGCCATTCTTCATCCTACGAGCAGTACTTC; CDR3: CASSRHSSSYEQYF
V: TRBV12-3/TRBV12-4; J: TRBJ2-1; D: -; size: many; DNA: TGTGCCAGCAGTTCATTTTATGAGCAGTTCTTC; CDR3: CASSSFYEQFF
V: TRBV6-6; J: TRBJ2-2; D: -; size: many; DNA: TGTGCCAGCAGTGCGCTACGGGAGCTGTTTTTT; CDR3: CASSALRELFF
V: TRBV5-1; J: TRBJ1-2; D: -; size: many; DNA: TGCGCCAGCAGCGGACCGGATGGCTACACCTTC; CDR3: CASSGPDGYTF
V: TRBV20-1; J: TRBJ1-2; D: TRBD1; size: many; DNA: TGCAGTGCTGATCCGGGACAGGCCACAGCTAACTATGGCTACACCTTC; CDR3: CSADPGQATANYGYTF
V: TRBV12-3/TRBV12-4; J: TRBJ2-1; D: -; size: many; DNA: TGTGCCAGCGATGACCGCGGTGAGCAGTTCTTC; CDR3: CASDDRGEQFF
V: TRBV5-8; J: TRBJ2-1; D: -; size: many; DNA: TGTGCCAGCAGCCCTAGACAGACCGAGCAGTTCTTC; CDR3: CASSPRQTEQFF
V: TRBV7-9; J: TRBJ2-3; D: -; size: many; DNA: TGTGCCAGCAGCTTTCGCTCCGACGGGGCAGATACGCAGTATTTT; CDR3: CASSFRSDGADTQYF
V: TRBV3-1; J: TRBJ2-2; D: TRBD2; size: many; DNA: TGTGCCAGCAGCAGTACTAGCGGGAGTTTATTCACCGGGGAGCTGTTTTTT; CDR3: CASSSTSGSLFTGELFF
V: TRBV7-8; J: TRBJ1-4; D: -; size: -; DNA: TGTGCCAGCAGCTCACGACTGATAACTGAAAATGAAAAACTGTTTTTT; CDR3: CASSSRLITENEKLFF
V: TRBV5-1; J: TRBJ2-7; D: -; size: few; DNA: TGCGCCAGCAGCTTGAAGGGAGTCGGGACCTACGAGCAGTACTTC; CDR3: CASSLKGVGTYEQYF
V: TRBV5-1; J: TRBJ2-7; D: -; size: few; DNA: TGCGCCAGCAGCTTGGATGGCAGAAACTACGAGCAGTACTTC; CDR3: CASSLDGRNYEQYF
V: TRBV24-1; J: TRBJ2-5; D: -; size: few; DNA: TGTGCCACCAGTGATTACAGGGCTCTGGAGACCCAGTACTTC; CDR3: CATSDYRALETQYF
V: TRBV6-5; J: TRBJ1-1; D: -; size: many; DNA: TGTGCCAGCAGTCCAGGTCCGCCATCGAACACTGAAGCTTTCTTT; CDR3: CASSPGPPSNTEAFF
V: TRBV6-1; J: TRBJ1-6; D: -; size: -; DNA: TGTGCCAGCACCTCACGGGGGGGGTCCGCTGGAAATTCACCCCTCCACTTT; CDR3: CASTSRGGSAGNSPLHF
V: TRBV20-1; J: TRBJ1-6; D: -; size: few; DNA: TGCAGTGCTAGAGATCAAAACAACCATAATTCACCCCTCCACTTT; CDR3: CSARDQNNHNSPLHF
V: TRBV5-1; J: TRBJ2-5; D: TRBD1; size: many; DNA: TGCGCCAGCAGCTTCGGGACAGGGGAAGAGACCCAGTACTTC; CDR3: CASSFGTGEETQYF
V: TRBV9; J: TRBJ2-1; D: TRBD1; size: many; DNA: TGTGCCAGCAGCGTAGCAGGGGGCAATGAGCAGTTCTTC; CDR3: CASSVAGGNEQFF
V: TRBV20-1; J: TRBJ2-4; D: -; size: few; DNA: TGCAGTGCTAGTGGGCGGCAAAACATTCAGTACTTC; CDR3: CSASGRQNIQYF
V: TRBV18; J: TRBJ2-3; D: TRBD1; size: many; DNA: TGTGCCAGCTCACTGGGACAGGGGGTCGCAGATACGCAGTATTTT; CDR3: CASSLGQGVADTQYF
V: TRBV20-1; J: TRBJ1-1; D: TRBD1; size: many; DNA: TGCAGTGCTAGAGAGACAGGGCTTGGGAACACTGAAGCTTTCTTT; CDR3: CSARETGLGNTEAFF
V: TRBV4-1; J: TRBJ2-3; D: -; size: many; DNA: TGCGCCAGCAGCCAAGGTGGCCGAGGCACAGATACGCAGTATTTT; CDR3: CASSQGGRGTDTQYF
V: TRBV5-1; J: TRBJ2-3; D: TRBD1; size: many; DNA: TGCGCCAGCAGTTCCACACTAACAGGGGGCGCAAGGGATACGCAGTATTTT; CDR3: CASSSTLTGGARDTQYF
V: TRBV4-1; J: TRBJ2-7; D: -; size: -; DNA: TGCGCCAGCAGCCAAGTCCCTTATGACAGCTCCTACGAGCAGTACTTC; CDR3: CASSQVPYDSSYEQYF
V: TRBV7-2; J: TRBJ2-1; D: -; size: -; DNA: TGTGCCAGCAGCTTAGTCCGGCAGCAACTGTTCTTC; CDR3: CASSLVRQQLFF
V: TRBV12-3/TRBV12-4; J: TRBJ1-2; D: -; size: many; DNA: TGTGCCAGCAGTTTTGTGGGCAGGGATGGCTACACCTTC; CDR3: CASSFVGRDGYTF
V: TRBV5-1; J: TRBJ2-5; D: -; size: -; DNA: TGCGCCAGCAGCTTGTATTTGAAAGAGACCCAGTACTTC; CDR3: CASSLYLKETQYF
V: TRBV14; J: TRBJ1-2; D: -; size: few; DNA: TGTGCCAGCAGCCAAGATCAGCCGGGTGGCTACACCTTC; CDR3: CASSQDQPGGYTF